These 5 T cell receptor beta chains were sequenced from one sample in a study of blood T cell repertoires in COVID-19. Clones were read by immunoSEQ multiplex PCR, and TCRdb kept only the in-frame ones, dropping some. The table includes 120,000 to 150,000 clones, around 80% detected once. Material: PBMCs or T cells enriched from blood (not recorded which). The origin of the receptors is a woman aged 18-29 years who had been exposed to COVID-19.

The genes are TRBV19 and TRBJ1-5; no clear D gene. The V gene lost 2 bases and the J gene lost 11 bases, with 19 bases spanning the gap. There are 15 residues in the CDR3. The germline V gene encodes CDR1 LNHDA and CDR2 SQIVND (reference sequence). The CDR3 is CASSINFSRVGTQHF. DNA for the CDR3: TGTGCCAGTAGTATAAATTTCTCGCGAGTCGGGACCCAGCATTTT.

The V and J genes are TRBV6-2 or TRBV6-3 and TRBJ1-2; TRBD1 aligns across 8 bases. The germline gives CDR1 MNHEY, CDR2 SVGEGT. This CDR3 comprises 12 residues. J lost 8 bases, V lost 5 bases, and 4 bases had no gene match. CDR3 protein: CASSDPGGGYTF. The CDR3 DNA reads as TGTGCCAGCAGTGACCCAGGGGGCGGCTACACCTTC.

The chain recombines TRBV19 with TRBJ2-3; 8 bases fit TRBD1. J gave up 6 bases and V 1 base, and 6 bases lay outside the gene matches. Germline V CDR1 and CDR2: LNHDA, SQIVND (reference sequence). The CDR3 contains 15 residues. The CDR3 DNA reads TGTGCCAGTAGTATAGGACAGGGGCGTATGGATACGCAGTATTTT. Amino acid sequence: CASSIGQGRMDTQYF.

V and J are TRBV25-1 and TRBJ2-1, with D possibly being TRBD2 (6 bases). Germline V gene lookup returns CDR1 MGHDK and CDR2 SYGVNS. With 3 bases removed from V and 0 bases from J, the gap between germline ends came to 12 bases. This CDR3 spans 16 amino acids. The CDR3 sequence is CASSDPSVPSYNEQFF. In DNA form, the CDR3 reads TGTGCCAGCAGTGACCCTAGCGTGCCCTCCTACAATGAGCAGTTCTTC.

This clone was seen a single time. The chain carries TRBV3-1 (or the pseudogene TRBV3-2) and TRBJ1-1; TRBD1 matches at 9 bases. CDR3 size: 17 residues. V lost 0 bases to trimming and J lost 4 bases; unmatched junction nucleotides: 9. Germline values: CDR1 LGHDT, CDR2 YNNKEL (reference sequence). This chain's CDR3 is CASSQDKGTGKSTEAFF. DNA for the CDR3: TGTGCCAGCAGCCAAGATAAGGGGACAGGGAAGAGCACTGAAGCTTTCTTT.